The 16 T cell receptor beta chains below all came from one sample that was sequenced in a study of CD8+ T cells in alopecia areata. Reverse transcription of extracted RNA yielded cDNA, which provided the sequencing template. Sequenced by immunoSEQ multiplex PCR; TCRdb stores in-frame clones only, minus some. The sample holds fewer than 110,000 clones; 65% to 85% are singletons and the top ten take over 20%. The treatment is: oral pan-JAK inhibitor, 5-10 mg twice daily. The specimen comprised CD8+ T cells sorted from blood, sampled at week 24, from a patient treated with tofacitinib. The receptors stem from a human donor with alopecia areata.

The chain joins TRBV6-6 to TRBJ2-7, with 8 bases identical to TRBD1. After removal of 10 bases from V and 0 bases from J, the junction contained 2 bases not matched to a gene. Germline loops: CDR1 MNHNY, CDR2 SVGAGI (reference sequence). The CDR3 length is 12 residues. The CDR3 coding sequence is TGTGCCATCGGACAGGGCTCCTACGAGCAGTACTTC. Protein sequence: CAIGQGSYEQYF.

In nucleotides, the CDR3 is TGTGCCAGCAGCCCTATCGTACCTCCAGGGAACACTGAAGCTTTCTTT. Its protein product is CASSPIVPPGNTEAFF. The genes are TRBV4-2 and TRBJ1-1, with unresolved D. Germline V gene data show CDR1 as LGHNA and CDR2 as YNFKEQ. The CDR3 is made up of 16 amino acids. V shed 4 bases and J shed 1 base, with 16 bases lying between them.

The rearrangement links TRBV2 to TRBJ1-1; the D gene is possibly TRBD1 (5 bases). This CDR3 region has 13 residues. V lost 8 bases, J lost 5 bases, and 15 bases lay in between. Germline V gene lookup returns CDR1 SNHLY and CDR2 FYNNEI. The CDR3 DNA follows: TGTGCCAGCCCAGGACAAGAGGTGACTGAAGCTTTCTTT. Protein: CASPGQEVTEAFF.

This chain joins TRBV15 and TRBJ2-7; 8 positions agree with TRBD2. The V and J ends lost 5 bases and 4 bases, in that order; junction bases with no gene match: 7. The length of the CDR3 is 14 residues. Germline V gene data show CDR1 as LNHNV and CDR2 as YYDKDF (reference sequence). The CDR3 region is CATSGGTSTYEQYF. The CDR3 DNA reads TGTGCCACCAGCGGCGGGACTAGTACGTACGAGCAGTACTTC.

The rearrangement uses TRBV5-6 and TRBJ2-7; a weak D match, TRBD2 (6 bases). Per germline, CDR1 SGHDT and CDR2 YYEEEE. This CDR3 has 13 amino acids. V lost 10 bases, J lost 3 bases, and 17 bases lay in between. The CDR3 sequence: CASSGQEGYEQYF. As DNA, the CDR3 is TGTGCCTCGAGCGGGCAGGAGGGCTACGAGCAGTACTTC.

This chain joins TRBV7-9 and TRBJ2-7; D remains unclear. The V end lost 6 bases, the J end lost 5 bases, and 8 bases lay between the germline ends. There are 11 residues in the CDR3. From germline, CDR1 is SEHNR and CDR2 FQNEAQ (reference sequence). The CDR3 DNA reads as TGTGCCAGCAGGGGCTTGGACGAGCAGTACTTC. It yields the protein CASRGLDEQYF.

The chain is built from TRBV6-6 and TRBJ2-7; D ambiguous. The CDR3 runs to 15 residues. Germline CDR1 MNHNY, CDR2 SVGAGI (reference sequence). With 0 bases removed from V and 1 base from J, the gap between germline ends came to 10 bases. The chain's CDR3 is CASSYSIEGSYEQYF. The CDR3, as DNA: TGTGCCAGCAGTTACTCCATCGAAGGGTCCTACGAGCAGTACTTC.

V and J are TRBV6-5 and TRBJ2-1; no firm D call. In germline, CDR1 is MNHEY, CDR2 SVGAGI. Trimming took 0 bases from V and 11 from J, leaving 11 bases between them. The CDR3 spans 13 residues. CDR3 loop: CASSYSSVGQQFF. CDR3 nucleotide sequence: TGTGCCAGCAGTTACTCCTCCGTTGGACAGCAGTTCTTC.

V usage is TRBV27 and J usage is TRBJ1-1; D remains unclear. Trimming shortened V by 3 bases and J by 4 bases, and 9 bases separated the two germline ends. Germline CDR1 reads MNHEY; CDR2 reads SMNVEV (reference sequence). The CDR3 has 13 residues. The CDR3 DNA reads as TGTGCCAGCAGTTTCTTGGGCAGCACTGAAGCTTTCTTT. It is translated as CASSFLGSTEAFF.

The rearrangement uses TRBV7-9 and TRBJ2-5; no clear D. V lost 5 bases and J 5 bases, leaving 12 bases between the germline ends. Germline-derived CDR1 and CDR2 are SEHNR and FQNEAQ (reference sequence). The CDR3 is made up of 13 amino acids. This chain's CDR3 is CASSPQLQETQYF. As DNA, the CDR3 is TGTGCCAGCAGCCCACAGTTGCAGGAGACCCAGTACTTC. Full variable domain (missing parts from reference TRBV7-9 and TRBJ2-5): DTGVSQNPRHKITKRGQNVTFRCDPISEHNRLYWYRQTLGQGPEFLTYFQNEAQLEKSRLLSDRFSAERPKGSFSTLEIQRTEQGDSAMYLCASSPQLQETQYFGPGTRLLVL.

The rearrangement uses TRBV29-1 and TRBJ2-1; the match to TRBD2 covers 12 bases. Germline trimming cut 3 bases from V and 8 bases from J; bases unmatched to any gene: 8. The CDR3 is made up of 15 amino acids. Germline V gives CDR1 SQVTM, CDR2 ANQGSEA. The CDR3 spells CSVEPSGGAFDEQFF. CDR3 DNA: TGCAGCGTTGAGCCTAGCGGGGGGGCCTTTGATGAGCAGTTCTTC.

Points on this clone: The CDR3 carries no conserved terminal phenylalanine or tryptophan, so it likely arises from a read error. This rearrangement joins TRBV30 to TRBJ1-6; D remains ambiguous. The V end lost 0 bases, the J end lost 9 bases, and 12 bases lay between the germline ends. CDR1 and CDR2 (germline): GTSNPN, SVGIG (reference sequence). This CDR3 is 14 amino acids long. CDR3 loop: CAWSVSGRGSPLHL. The CDR3 DNA reads TGTGCCTGGAGTGTATCAGGTAGAGGTTCACCCCTCCACTTG.

The chain has TRBV4-3 and TRBJ2-1; 10 bases align to TRBD2. The CDR3 has 16 residues. CDR1 is LGHNA and CDR2 is YSLEER in the germline V gene. V was clipped by 0 bases and J by 6 bases; unmatched bases: 5. CDR3 loop: CASSQDISGGANEQFF. The DNA of the CDR3 is TGCGCCAGCAGCCAAGATATAAGCGGGGGGGCCAATGAGCAGTTCTTC.

The V and J genes are TRBV4-3 and TRBJ2-3; D is undetermined. CDR3 length equals 13 residues. Germline V CDR1 and CDR2: LGHNA, YSLEER. V was shortened by 1 base and J by 6 bases, with 8 bases between the two germline ends. In DNA, the CDR3 is TGCGCCAGCAGCCAAGCTTTTCAGGATACGCAGTATTTT. This sequence encodes CASSQAFQDTQYF.

A note on this clone: Other nucleotide sequences from this sample produce the same CDR3. This chain uses TRBV6-5 with TRBJ2-5; D remains ambiguous. CDR1 MNHEY and CDR2 SVGAGI come from the germline V gene. The CDR3 totals 13 residues. Trimming left V 3 bases short and J 1 base short, with 6 bases between. CDR3 amino acids: CASSYNSQETQYF. The CDR3 bases are TGTGCCAGCAGTTATAACAGCCAAGAGACCCAGTACTTC.

This rearrangement joins TRBV19 to TRBJ2-1; 10 bases match TRBD1. Germline V gene sequence: CDR1 LNHDA, CDR2 SQIVND (reference sequence). Losses at the gene ends were 2 bases for V and 5 bases for J; bases not matched to a gene: 9. The CDR3 has 17 amino acids. This chain's CDR3 is CASSIWGRQGANNEQFF. The DNA for the CDR3 is TGTGCCAGTAGTATATGGGGGAGACAGGGGGCAAACAATGAGCAGTTCTTC.